This TCR beta chain was obtained from a study of naive and memory T cell subsets. Whole-blood samples were over 2 ml of peripheral blood from healthy adult volunteers. V was clipped by 3 bases and J by 3 bases, with 17 bases between them. The germline CDR1 and CDR2 sequences are DFQATT and SNEGSKA (reference sequence). The CDR3 contains 15 residues. Blood and skin TCR RNA was reverse transcribed with alpha and beta constant primers. Four PCR rounds used nested alpha and beta constant region primers plus the SP2 primer. TCRdb re-called the 5' RACE reads with MiXCR, one entry per CDR3 protein. The data contain over 20,000 distinct CDR3 sequences, approximately 20% of them singletons.

The chain carries TRBV20-1 and TRBJ2-5; D perhaps matches TRBD1 (6 bases). The receptor's source is a female donor in good health. As DNA, the CDR3 is TGCAGTGCTAGGGATAGGAGGAAGGGGGAAGAGACCCAGTACTTC. Translation gives CSARDRRKGEETQYF.